This TCR beta chain was sequenced for a study of T cell responses to AZD1222 COVID-19 vaccine. TCRdb's copy holds only in-frame clones and misses some; the assay was immunoSEQ multiplex PCR. The repertoire holds some 150,000 clones, with about 92% as singletons. General study points: White British people made up most donors, females outnumbered males, and clonal diversity was possibly underestimated. Baseline seropositives among AZD1222 recipients totaled only 6 or 7.

With regard to this clone: The antigen is not known.

Per the germline V gene, CDR1 is MNHEY and CDR2 is SVGAGI. This CDR3 has 15 amino acids. V was pared by 7 bases and J by 7 bases, with 19 bases between. The chain has TRBV6-5 and TRBJ2-2; D perhaps matches TRBD1 (5 bases). This clonotype was sampled from an adult in good health. The source material was peripheral blood, sampled on day 0 of AZD1222 vaccination. CDR3 region: CASIGVGRRIGELFF. The CDR3 bases are TGTGCCAGCATAGGGGTCGGTCGCAGGATCGGGGAGCTGTTTTTT.